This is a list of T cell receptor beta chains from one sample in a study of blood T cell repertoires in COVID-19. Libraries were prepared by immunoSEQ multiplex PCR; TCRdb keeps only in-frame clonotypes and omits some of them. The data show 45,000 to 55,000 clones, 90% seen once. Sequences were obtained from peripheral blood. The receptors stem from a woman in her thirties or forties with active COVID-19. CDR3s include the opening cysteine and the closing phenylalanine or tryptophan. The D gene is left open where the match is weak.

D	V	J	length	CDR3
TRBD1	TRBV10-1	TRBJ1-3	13	CASIRGRRNTIYF
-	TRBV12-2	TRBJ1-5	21	CASRLPVGHRGGFSSNQPQHF
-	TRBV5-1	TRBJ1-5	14	CASSLDSTHQPQHF
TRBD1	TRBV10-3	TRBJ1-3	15	CAISESGTGRNTIYF
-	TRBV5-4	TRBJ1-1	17	CASSLFLSGAMNTEAFF
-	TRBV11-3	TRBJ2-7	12	CASSLDRREQYF
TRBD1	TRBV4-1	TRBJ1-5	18	CASSQELWTGGGDQPQHF
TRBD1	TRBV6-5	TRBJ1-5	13	CASRRGPNQPQHF
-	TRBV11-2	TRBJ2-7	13	CASSLSGLYEQYF
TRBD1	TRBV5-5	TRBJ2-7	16	CASSVRGTGVTYEQYF
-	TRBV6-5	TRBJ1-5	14	CASSYSPVGQPQHF
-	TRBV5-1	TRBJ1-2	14	CASSLFAGNYGYTF
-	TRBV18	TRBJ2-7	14	CASSPVREDYEQYF
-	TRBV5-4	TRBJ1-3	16	CASSLQGSNLGNTIYF
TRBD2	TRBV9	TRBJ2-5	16	CASSGVGLAGTETQYF
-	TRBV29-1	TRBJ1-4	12	CSVTPGDEKLFF
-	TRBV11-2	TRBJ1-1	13	CASSLLVNTEAFF
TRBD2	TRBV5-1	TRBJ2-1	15	CASSLDGGALDEQFF
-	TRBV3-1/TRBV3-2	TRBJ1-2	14	CASSQVARGGGYTF
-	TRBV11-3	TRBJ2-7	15	CASSLQGGAIDEQYF
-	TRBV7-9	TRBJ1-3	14	CASSSRESGNTIYF
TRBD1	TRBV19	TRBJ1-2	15	CASSDYDRVVDGYTF
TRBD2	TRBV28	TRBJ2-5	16	CASSTLAGESRETQYF